Presented here are 15 T cell receptor beta chains from one specimen sequenced in a study of beta chain features in type 1 diabetes. The authors reverse transcribed all of the isolated RNA, so sequencing captured expressed TCRB transcripts. Profiled with immunoSEQ multiplex PCR; TCRdb holds only in-frame clones, not every one. The sample consists of 900,000 or so clones, 15% to 20% of them appearing once. Material: naive CD4+ T cells from blood. These receptors were obtained from a woman under 30 in good health.

V gene TRBV7-2 combines with J gene TRBJ1-1; D may be TRBD1 (6 bases). The length of the CDR3 is 13 residues. V was cut by 6 bases and J by 9 bases, with 17 bases left in between. Germline CDR1 and CDR2: SGHTA and FQGNSA. CDR3 sequence reads: CASRLQGGVKAFF. The CDR3 DNA follows: TGTGCCAGCAGGCTACAGGGAGGGGTTAAAGCTTTCTTT.

In this sample, this clone turned up a few times. The V gene is TRBV7-9, the J gene TRBJ2-3; D not certain. The ends were cut back, 5 bases at V and 8 bases at J, with 17 bases in the middle. This CDR3 is built from 14 residues. In germline, CDR1 is SEHNR, CDR2 FQNEAQ (reference sequence). CDR3 sequence: CASSQFPRRGTQYF. The CDR3 DNA reads TGTGCCAGCAGCCAATTTCCCAGACGTGGTACGCAGTATTTT.

Only a few counts were recorded for this clone. This chain uses TRBV7-3 with TRBJ2-1; TRBD2 is a possible D gene (6 bases). The germline V and J ends were trimmed by 2 bases and 4 bases, with 6 bases remaining between them. The CDR3 sequence is 13 residues long. Germline CDR1 is SGHTA and CDR2 is FQGTGA. Here the CDR3 reads CASSLGTYNEQFF. The CDR3 DNA is TGTGCCAGCAGCTTAGGGACTTACAATGAGCAGTTCTTC.

In this sample, this clone turned up a few times. The chain carries TRBV10-3 and TRBJ1-3, with unresolved D. The germline V and J ends were trimmed by 6 bases and 0 bases, with 12 bases remaining between them. CDR1 is ENHRY and CDR2 is SYGVKD in the germline V gene. The CDR3 is 15 residues long. The CDR3 sequence is CAISLLPSSGNTIYF. CDR3 coding DNA: TGTGCCATCAGCCTACTCCCCAGCTCTGGAAACACCATATATTTT.

This clone has only a few counts. The chain has TRBV4-3 and TRBJ2-2; D is ambiguous. Trimming left V 0 bases short and J 3 bases short, with 11 bases between. Per germline, CDR1 LGHNA and CDR2 YSLEER. CDR3 length equals 16 residues. The CDR3 loop is CASSQDPPPHTGELFF. In DNA form, the CDR3 reads TGCGCCAGCAGCCAAGATCCGCCCCCGCACACCGGGGAGCTGTTTTTT.

The genes are TRBV7-9 and TRBJ1-5; a weak D match, TRBD1 (6 bases). Germline loops: CDR1 SEHNR, CDR2 FQNEAQ (reference sequence). CDR3 length: 14 amino acids. V lost 3 bases, J lost 4 bases, and 10 bases lay in between. The CDR3: CASSLTGPNQPQHF. CDR3 sequence (DNA): TGTGCCAGCAGCTTGACAGGCCCTAATCAGCCCCAGCATTTT.

On this clone: The sample has other DNA sequences that encode this CDR3 too. V is TRBV7-9 and J is TRBJ2-2; no firm D call. Trimming pared 2 bases from V and 3 bases from J, leaving 4 bases between. The germline V gene encodes CDR1 SEHNR and CDR2 FQNEAQ (reference sequence). The CDR3 runs 13 residues. The CDR3 sequence is CASSLRDTGELFF. In DNA, the CDR3 is TGTGCCAGCAGCTTACGGGACACCGGGGAGCTGTTTTTT.

The V and J genes are TRBV5-1 and TRBJ2-7; 11 nucleotides align to TRBD2. This CDR3 comprises 16 residues. J was trimmed by 3 bases and V by 2 bases; bases with no gene match: 7. CDR1 SGHRS and CDR2 YFSETQ come from the germline V gene. CDR3 DNA: TGCGCCAGCAGCTTTACACCACTAGCGGGAGACTACGAGCAGTACTTC. It yields the protein CASSFTPLAGDYEQYF.

This chain joins TRBV29-1 and TRBJ1-4; D is unclear. Trimming pared 5 bases from V and 8 bases from J, leaving 18 bases between. The CDR3 spans 14 residues. Per the germline V gene, CDR1 is SQVTM and CDR2 is ANQGSEA. CDR3 coding DNA: TGCAGCGTTTCTTATCCCCCTCTCAGGGAAAAACTGTTTTTT. Residues: CSVSYPPLREKLFF. The full variable domain, with the rest looked up from reference TRBV29-1 and TRBJ1-4, is SAVISQKPSRDICQRGTSLTIQCQVDSQVTMMFWYRQQPGQSLTLIATANQGSEATYESGFVIDKFPISRPNLTFSTLTVSNMSPEDSSIYLCSVSYPPLREKLFFGSGTQLSVL.

This clone was recorded a few times. This chain uses TRBV11-2 with TRBJ2-5, with 12 bases lining up with TRBD2. CDR1 is SGHAT and CDR2 is FQNNGV in the germline V gene. The CDR3 spans 15 residues. J was trimmed by 9 bases and V by 6 bases; bases with no gene match: 11. CDR3 coding DNA: TGTGCCAGCAGTCAGACTAGCGGGAGAACCGGCCCCCAGTACTTC. Its translation: CASSQTSGRTGPQYF.

This clone has a handful of counts. The V and J genes are TRBV18 and TRBJ1-1; D is perhaps TRBD1 (5 bases). Germline V CDR1 and CDR2: KGHSH, LQKENI. The V end was cut by 8 bases, the J end by 3 bases, with 13 bases between. This CDR3 is built from 13 residues. The CDR3 protein is CASRLVGDTEAFF. Here the CDR3 DNA reads TGTGCCAGCCGCCTAGTGGGGGACACTGAAGCTTTCTTT.

This chain uses TRBV6-4 with TRBJ1-4; weak D call: TRBD1 (6 bases). Trimming pared 2 bases from V and 8 bases from J, leaving 15 bases between. From germline, CDR1 is MRHNA and CDR2 SNTAGT. The CDR3 runs 15 residues. The CDR3 sequence: CASSDGGPSLEKLFF. Here the CDR3 DNA reads TGTGCCAGCAGTGACGGGGGGCCCTCCTTAGAAAAACTGTTTTTT.

The chain joins TRBV7-3 to TRBJ1-3, with D possibly TRBD1 on 5 matching bases. The V gene lost 5 bases and the J gene lost 0 bases, with 11 bases spanning the gap. Per the germline V gene, CDR1 is SGHTA and CDR2 is FQGTGA. The CDR3 consists of 15 residues. Written as DNA, the CDR3 is TGTGCCAGCAGCCCGGGGGTGGGCTCTGGAAACACCATATATTTT. It specifies CASSPGVGSGNTIYF.

As for this clone: The same CDR3 is also encoded by other DNA sequences in this sample. The V call is TRBV7-2, the J call TRBJ2-7, with D perhaps matching TRBD1 (5 bases). Germline loops: CDR1 SGHTA, CDR2 FQGNSA. The V gene lost 1 base and the J gene lost 6 bases, with 10 bases spanning the gap. This CDR3 is built from 13 residues. The CDR3 spells CASSLVRQGEQYF. The CDR3 DNA reads as TGTGCCAGCAGCTTAGTGCGCCAGGGCGAGCAGTACTTC.

The chain is built from TRBV29-1 and TRBJ1-3; D gene ambiguous. Germline V gene data show CDR1 as SQVTM and CDR2 as ANQGSEA. The CDR3 contains 13 residues. V lost 5 bases and J 8 bases, leaving 16 bases between the germline ends. In DNA form, the CDR3 reads TGCAGCGTTTTCGTCCCGGGAAAGGACACCATATATTTT. Translation: CSVFVPGKDTIYF.